This T cell receptor beta chain was obtained from a study of T cells in localized non-small cell lung cancer. The study's findings and limits: Uninvolved adjacent lung showed peak T cell clonality, exceeding tumor.

Generated by immunoSEQ multiplex PCR, the TCRdb table keeps only in-frame clones and is missing some. The sample holds over 40,000 clones, almost 90% seen once. The CDR3 is made up of 15 amino acids. CDR1 is SGHTA, CDR2 FQGNSA, per germline. Trimming removed 5 bases from V and 6 bases from J; junction bases left unmatched: 8. With regard to this clone: No antigen is known for it.

This sequence joins TRBV7-2 and TRBJ2-2; 8 nucleotides match TRBD2. This material consisted of peripheral blood, taken before any cancer treatment. This receptor was identified in an older female donor with stage I squamous cell lung carcinoma. In nucleotides, the CDR3 is TGTGCCAGCAGCCCCAGCGGGAGAGCTGCCGGGGAGCTGTTTTTT. As protein: CASSPSGRAAGELFF.